This T cell receptor (beta chain) stems from a study of T cells after yellow fever vaccination. This CDR3 contains 15 residues. The trim removed 6 bases at V and 3 bases at J, leaving 10 bases unmatched. As TCR cDNA was made by 5'RACE template switching, a universal primer site and UMIs were added. TCRdb recomputed calls from the 5' RACE reads with MiXCR, one row per CDR3 protein. The sample lists approximately 550,000 distinct CDR3 sequences, roughly a fifth occurring once. The sequence came from a man younger than 45 who received the YFV17D yellow fever vaccine. This specimen consisted of PBMCs, obtained 15 days after the yellow fever booster vaccination. The V and J genes are TRBV12-3 or TRBV12-4 and TRBJ2-7; 8 bases are shared with TRBD1. Here the CDR3 DNA reads TGTGCCAGCAGAAGGACAGGGACGCCGGGCTACGAGCAGTACTTC. Encoded protein: CASRRTGTPGYEQYF.